One and the same sample provided the 27 T cell receptor beta chains below, sequenced in a study of T cell clones after liver transplantation. Repertoires were generated with immunoSEQ multiplex PCR, while TCRdb's copy carries only in-frame clones and drops some. The sample gives 99,000 or so clones, 75% to 85% of which show up once; around 0.94% is in the top ten. This specimen was CD4+ T cells from blood, taken before liver transplant. The receptors come from a human donor who received a liver transplant.

The chain links TRBV6-5 to TRBJ1-1, with TRBD1 matching over 7 bases. Per the germline V gene, CDR1 is MNHEY and CDR2 is SVGAGI. CDR3 length: 14 residues. With 6 bases clipped from V and 2 bases from J, the junction kept 6 bases outside the gene matches. The CDR3 DNA reads as TGTGCCAGCAGCGACTGGGACAGAAACACTGAAGCTTTCTTT. Translating it yields CASSDWDRNTEAFF.

There are a few counts of this clone. The chain uses TRBV5-1 and TRBJ1-2; a possible D gene is TRBD1 (6 bases). The CDR3 loop spans 15 amino acids. CDR1 and CDR2 from the germline V gene are SGHRS and YFSETQ. Trimming stripped 0 bases from V and 6 bases from J, with 15 bases between. CDR3 DNA sequence: TGCGCCAGCAGCTTGGACAGGGCGAGAGGAGATGGCTACACCTTC. It codes for CASSLDRARGDGYTF.

The J gene is TRBJ1-1, the V gene TRBV28; no definite D call. CDR1 is MDHEN and CDR2 is SYDVKM in the germline V gene. Between the trimmed V and J ends, which lost 4 bases and 3 bases, there was a span of 15 bases. The CDR3 sequence is 15 residues long. The CDR3 here is CASSSRVHRYTEAFF. Here the CDR3 DNA reads TGTGCCAGCAGTTCCCGGGTCCACAGATACACTGAAGCTTTCTTT.

The chain carries TRBV5-1 and TRBJ2-2; no clear D. CDR1 is SGHRS, CDR2 YFSETQ, per germline. The length of the CDR3 is 16 residues. Deletions cut 1 base from V and 3 bases from J, with 13 bases between. The CDR3 region is CASSLNEQHHTGELFF. The DNA of the CDR3 is TGCGCCAGCAGCTTGAATGAGCAGCATCACACCGGGGAGCTGTTTTTT.

This sequence joins TRBV18 and TRBJ2-3, with a weak D call TRBD1 (6 bases). V was shortened by 3 bases and J by 2 bases, with 12 bases between the two germline ends. The CDR3 is 15 residues long. In germline, CDR1 is KGHSH, CDR2 LQKENI. CDR3: CASSPVAGDTDTQYF. CDR3 bases: TGTGCCAGCTCACCCGTGGCAGGGGACACAGATACGCAGTATTTT.

This clone appeared once. The rearrangement joins TRBV30 to TRBJ2-3, with 12 nucleotides matching TRBD2. V shed 7 bases and J 3 bases; nucleotides not matched to a gene: 8. The V gene's germline CDR1 is GTSNPN and CDR2 SVGIG (reference sequence). There are 15 residues in the CDR3. CDR3 region: CAYTLGLAGTDTQYF. In nucleotides, the CDR3 is TGTGCCTACACCTTGGGACTAGCGGGTACAGATACGCAGTATTTT.

This clone was detected only a few times. The chain couples TRBV4-1 to TRBJ1-2; 9 positions match TRBD1. The CDR3 length is 16 residues. J was trimmed by 8 bases and V by 4 bases; bases with no gene match: 14. The germline V gene encodes CDR1 MGHRA and CDR2 YSYEKL. In DNA form, the CDR3 reads TGCGCCAGCAGCCCGCCTTCCGGACAGGGGTTATTGGGCTACACCTTC. Protein product: CASSPPSGQGLLGYTF.

The gene calls are TRBV4-2 and TRBJ2-3; 9 bases line up with TRBD2. Germline V lookup: CDR1 LGHNA, CDR2 YNFKEQ. CDR3 length: 18 amino acids. Germline trimming cut 0 bases from V and 0 bases from J; bases unmatched to any gene: 7. CDR3 sequence (DNA): TGTGCCAGCAGCCAAGATAGCGGGAGTAAAACTAGCACAGATACGCAGTATTTT. Protein: CASSQDSGSKTSTDTQYF.

The chain couples TRBV18 to TRBJ2-7; a possible D gene is TRBD1 (6 bases). V shed 3 bases and J shed 3 bases, with 12 bases lying between them. The CDR3 is 14 amino acids. The germline gives CDR1 KGHSH, CDR2 LQKENI. The CDR3 is CASSPPGQNYEQYF. The CDR3 coding sequence is TGTGCCAGCTCACCCCCGGGACAAAACTACGAGCAGTACTTC.

The rearrangement links TRBV5-1 to TRBJ1-3; 7 positions agree with TRBD1. The CDR3 covers 14 residues. With V trimmed by 0 bases and J by 9 bases, 6 bases remained unmatched. CDR1 is SGHRS, CDR2 YFSETQ, per germline. The DNA of the CDR3 is TGCGCCAGCAGCTTGGGACAGGGTCAAGGCACCATATATTTT. It yields the protein CASSLGQGQGTIYF.

In DNA form, the CDR3 reads TGCGCCAGCAGCCAACGAACCCTAAACCTAGCGGGTTCCTACAATGAGCAGTTCTTC. It yields the protein CASSQRTLNLAGSYNEQFF. The J gene is TRBJ2-1, the V gene TRBV4-1, with 8 nucleotides matching TRBD2. Germline CDR1 MGHRA, CDR2 YSYEKL. The V segment lost 2 bases and the J segment 1 base; nucleotides outside the gene matches: 13. The length of the CDR3 is 19 residues.

This clone was seen only once. The V and J genes are TRBV6-1 and TRBJ1-2; the D gene is possibly TRBD1 (5 bases). Trimming shortened V by 7 bases and J by 5 bases, and 17 bases separated the two germline ends. The length of the CDR3 is 14 residues. Germline CDR1 and CDR2: MNHNS and SASEGT. CDR3: CASIPGPTLYGYTF. The CDR3 DNA reads as TGTGCCAGCATTCCGGGGCCTACTCTTTATGGCTACACCTTC.

This chain links TRBV11-2 with TRBJ2-5, with 9 bases lining up with TRBD1. Germline V gives CDR1 SGHAT, CDR2 FQNNGV. V gave up 5 bases and J gave up 4 bases; unmatched junction bases: 14. The CDR3 runs 17 residues. The CDR3 DNA sequence: TGTGCCAGCAGCCCAGGGGGACAGGGACTTCTAAGAGAGACCCAGTACTTC. Its translation: CASSPGGQGLLRETQYF. Looking up the rest from reference TRBV11-2 and TRBJ2-5 gives the full variable domain: EAGVAQSPRYKIIEKRQSVAFWCNPISGHATLYWYQQILGQGPKLLIQFQNNGVVDDSQLPKDRFSAERLKGVDSTLKIQPAKLEDSAVYLCASSPGGQGLLRETQYFGPGTRLLVL.

The chain recombines TRBV7-8 with TRBJ2-5; D is tentatively TRBD1 or TRBD2 (5 bases each). Germline values: CDR1 SGHVS, CDR2 FQNEAQ. This CDR3 comprises 16 residues. The ends were cut back, 5 bases at V and 5 bases at J, with 21 bases in the middle. Here the CDR3 DNA reads TGTGCCAGCAGCCCCGCCTGGGGCCGGGATTCGGAGACCCAGTACTTC. It specifies CASSPAWGRDSETQYF. The complete variable domain, with remaining parts taken from reference TRBV7-8 and TRBJ2-5, reads GAGVSQSPRYKVAKRGQDVALRCDPISGHVSLFWYQQALGQGPEFLTYFQNEAQLDKSGLPSDRFFAERPEGSVSTLKIQRTQQEDSAVYLCASSPAWGRDSETQYFGPGTRLLVL.

The chain recombines TRBV28 with TRBJ2-7, with 8 bases fitting TRBD2. V lost 4 bases and J lost 0; bases outside the gene matches: 5. CDR1 and CDR2 (germline): MDHEN, SYDVKM. The CDR3 extends over 15 amino acids. CDR3 coding DNA: TGTGCCAGCAGTTCGGGGGGGGCGGTCTCCTACGAGCAGTACTTC. This sequence encodes CASSSGGAVSYEQYF.

The genes are TRBV5-1 and TRBJ2-7; D perhaps matches TRBD2 (6 bases). CDR3 length: 14 amino acids. V was shortened by 4 bases and J by 3 bases, with 14 bases between the two germline ends. Germline CDR1 SGHRS, CDR2 YFSETQ. Written as DNA, the CDR3 is TGCGCCAGCAGCCCGGTTGGAGGGAACTACGAGCAGTACTTC. Protein: CASSPVGGNYEQYF.

This sequence joins TRBV27 and TRBJ2-7; 8 bases are shared with TRBD1. V lost 7 bases to trimming and J lost 0 bases; unmatched junction nucleotides: 8. Germline values: CDR1 MNHEY, CDR2 SMNVEV (reference sequence). The length of the CDR3 is 15 residues. The CDR3 is CASTRTGQHSYEQYF. CDR3 coding DNA: TGTGCCAGCACCAGGACAGGGCAACACTCCTACGAGCAGTACTTC.

Worth noting for this clone: A read error may account for a junction end that differs from germline. The gene calls are TRBV5-4 and TRBJ2-7, with 7 bases aligning to TRBD2. This CDR3 region has 15 residues. Germline V lookup: CDR1 SGHNT, CDR2 YYREEE (reference sequence). The DNA of the CDR3 is TGTGCCAGCAGTTTGGGGCTAGCGGTTTCCTACGAGCAGTACTTC. Amino acid sequence: CASSLGLAVSYEQYF.

The chain employs TRBV2 and TRBJ2-2, with 9 bases aligning to TRBD1. The junction had 6 bases not matched to a gene; V was cut back by 7 bases and J by 6 bases. Looked up from germline, CDR1 is SNHLY and CDR2 is FYNNEI. The CDR3 has 14 amino acids. CDR3 protein: CASTRDRDPGELFF. The CDR3 DNA follows: TGTGCCAGCACTCGGGACAGGGACCCCGGGGAGCTGTTTTTT. Drawing the rest from reference TRBV2 and TRBJ2-2, the complete variable domain is EPEVTQTPSHQVTQMGQEVILRCVPISNHLYFYWYRQILGQKVEFLVSFYNNEISEKSEIFDDQFSVERPDGSNFTLKIRSTKLEDSAMYFCASTRDRDPGELFFGEGSRLTVL.

Here the CDR3 DNA reads TGTGCCAGCGCCAACCCCCCTCGGGGCCTCTATAGCAATCAGCCCCAGCATTTT. This gives the protein CASANPPRGLYSNQPQHF. The gene calls are TRBV28 and TRBJ1-5; a possible D gene is TRBD1 (5 bases). V was shortened by 8 bases and J by 0 bases, with 23 bases between the two germline ends. Germline V CDR1 and CDR2: MDHEN, SYDVKM. The CDR3 sequence is 18 residues long.

V gene TRBV6-1 combines with J gene TRBJ1-1; D is undetermined. Germline V gives CDR1 MNHNS, CDR2 SASEGT. The CDR3 is made up of 15 amino acids. The germline V and J ends were trimmed by 1 base and 1 base, with 10 bases remaining between them. The CDR3 reads CASSEVWGGNTEAFF. In DNA, the CDR3 is TGTGCCAGCAGTGAAGTGTGGGGAGGGAACACTGAAGCTTTCTTT.

The chain joins TRBV7-3 to TRBJ2-2; D remains unclear. Germline V gives CDR1 SGHTA, CDR2 FQGTGA. This CDR3 region has 14 residues. V was pared by 4 bases and J by 5 bases, with 11 bases between. CDR3 bases: TGTGCCAGCAGCTCGTTACCAGAGACCGGGGAGCTGTTTTTT. Protein product: CASSSLPETGELFF.

The V gene is TRBV10-3, the J gene TRBJ2-5; D unresolved. The CDR3 is made up of 11 amino acids. V was trimmed by 10 bases and J by 3 bases, leaving 9 bases between them. The V gene's germline CDR1 is ENHRY and CDR2 SYGVKD. CDR3 DNA sequence: TGTGCCACGTCGTTAAAAGAGACCCAGTACTTC. Translating gives CATSLKETQYF.

The chain uses TRBV19 and TRBJ1-5; the D gene is possibly TRBD1 (5 bases). This CDR3 comprises 15 residues. The germline V and J ends were trimmed by 4 bases and 4 bases, with 14 bases remaining between them. Germline V gene sequence: CDR1 LNHDA, CDR2 SQIVND (reference sequence). CDR3 DNA: TGTGCCAGTAGTACTCAGGGAGACGGAAATCAGCCCCAGCATTTT. It specifies CASSTQGDGNQPQHF.

There are a few counts of this clone. The V gene is TRBV7-3, the J gene TRBJ2-1; 8 bases are shared with TRBD2. Germline V gene lookup returns CDR1 SGHTA and CDR2 FQGTGA. J lost 9 bases, V lost 1 base, and 17 bases had no gene match. This CDR3 is built from 18 residues. In nucleotides, the CDR3 is TGTGCCAGCAGCTTAATCCCCCGATCGGGGACTAGTCCTCCTGAGCAGTTCTTC. Protein: CASSLIPRSGTSPPEQFF.

In its sample, this clone was seen once. This chain connects TRBV19 to TRBJ2-3, with TRBD2 identical over 11 bases. This CDR3 contains 17 residues. The germline V gene encodes CDR1 LNHDA and CDR2 SQIVND (reference sequence). V shed 8 bases, J shed 0 bases, and the junction held 10 bases outside the gene matches. The CDR3 nucleotides are TGTGCCAGTTCCCGGGTAGCGGGAGGGACTAGCACAGATACGCAGTATTTT. It is translated as CASSRVAGGTSTDTQYF.

This clone occurred a few times. The V gene is TRBV5-1, the J gene TRBJ1-1; no firm D call. The length of the CDR3 is 15 residues. With 0 bases removed from V and 1 base from J, the gap between germline ends came to 10 bases. The germline CDR1 and CDR2 sequences are SGHRS and YFSETQ. For the CDR3, the DNA is TGCGCCAGCAGCTTGGGTCGGTCCTCGAACACTGAAGCTTTCTTT. Encoded protein: CASSLGRSSNTEAFF.